The source of this TCR beta chain is a study of blood T cell repertoires in COVID-19. Study details: Sources were T cells, B-cell-depleted T cells, or PBMCs; the material itself was cDNA or gDNA.

This table comes from immunoSEQ multiplex PCR, and its TCRdb copy is limited to in-frame clones, with some not included. There are 70,000 to 85,000 clones in the sample; approximately 83% occur only once, and roughly 9% lies in the top ten. The sequenced sample was peripheral blood. This clonotype originated in a human donor in a cohort sampled during active COVID-19.

CDR3 nucleotides: TGTGCCTGGAGTGTACGTGGAGGAGGAAACACCATATATTTT. Translation gives CAWSVRGGGNTIYF. V is TRBV30 and J is TRBJ1-3; D uncertain. Trimming shortened V by 0 bases and J by 4 bases, and 10 bases separated the two germline ends. Germline V gene sequence: CDR1 GTSNPN, CDR2 SVGIG (reference sequence). The length of the CDR3 is 14 residues.